The rows below give T cell receptor beta chains drawn from one sample of a study of control samples from healthy donors and cancer patients. Clones were read by immunoSEQ multiplex PCR, and TCRdb kept only the in-frame ones, dropping some. This sample has about 150,000 clones, with 85% to 95% found just once. Sequencing used PBMCs. The receptor source for this set is a man between 60 and 75 years old with colorectal cancer. The CDR3 runs from the conserved cysteine through the conserved F or W. The D gene is left open where the match is weak. Size values are once, few and many counts, or a class for expanded clones, and some rows have none.

>NA|NA|TRBJ1-1|TRBV7-9
CASSLSPGRGTEAFF
TGTGCCAGCAGCTTAAGTCCAGGGAGAGGCACTGAAGCTTTCTTT
>NA|NA|TRBJ2-3|TRBV12-3/TRBV12-4
CASSYADTQYF
TGTGCCAGCAGTTATGCAGATACGCAGTATTTT
>TRBD1|NA|TRBJ1-4|TRBV5-4
CASSLDRGAGEKLFF
TGTGCCAGCAGCTTGGACAGGGGCGCGGGTGAAAAACTGTTTTTT
>NA|NA|TRBJ1-2|TRBV19
CASSIQEGNYGYTF
TGTGCCAGTAGTATACAGGAAGGTAACTATGGCTACACCTTC
>NA|NA|TRBJ2-5|TRBV23-1
CAWTGSQETQYF
TGCGCCTGGACCGGGAGCCAAGAGACCCAGTACTTC
>TRBD2|NA|TRBJ2-5|TRBV6-2/TRBV6-3
CASSPVAGPVETQYF
TGTGCCAGCAGCCCTGTAGCGGGGCCCGTGGAGACCCAGTACTTC
>NA|NA|TRBJ2-5|TRBV21-1
CASAGTGDEKETQYF
TGTGCCAGTGCCGGGACAGGGGATGAGAAAGAGACCCAGTACTTC
>NA|NA|TRBJ2-5|TRBV4-1
CASSQDSRNEETQYF
TGCGCCAGCAGCCAAGATTCGCGGAATGAAGAGACCCAGTACTTC
>TRBD1|NA|TRBJ2-2|TRBV6-5
CASRQGGSTGELFF
TGTGCCAGCCGACAGGGGGGATCCACCGGGGAGCTGTTTTTT
>NA|NA|TRBJ1-2|TRBV5-1
CASSLGSPGDGYTF
TGCGCCAGCAGCTTGGGATCCCCGGGGGATGGCTACACCTTC
>NA|NA|TRBJ2-3|TRBV9
CASSVGETTSTDTQYF
TGTGCCAGCAGCGTTGGGGAGACCACTAGCACAGATACGCAGTATTTT
>NA|NA|TRBJ1-2|TRBV20-1
CSALRDYGYTF
TGCAGTGCTCTCAGAGACTATGGCTACACCTTC
>NA|NA|TRBJ1-3|TRBV18
CASSHSSGNTIYF
TGTGCCAGCTCACATTCATCGGGAAACACCATATATTTT
>NA|NA|TRBJ1-2|TRBV23-1
CASSPLEEGFGNYGYTF
TGCGCCAGCAGCCCACTGGAAGAGGGGTTTGGTAACTATGGCTACACCTTC
>NA|NA|TRBJ2-7|TRBV5-1
CASSGGGGPYEQYF
TGCGCCAGCAGTGGGGGCGGGGGACCCTACGAGCAGTACTTC
>TRBD2|NA|TRBJ2-5|TRBV10-3
CAISDQTSGGAWTQYF
TGTGCCATCAGTGACCAGACTAGCGGGGGGGCCTGGACCCAGTACTTC
>NA|NA|TRBJ1-2|TRBV3-1/TRBV3-2
CASSQGNRNYGYTF
TGTGCCAGCAGCCAAGGAAACAGGAACTATGGCTACACCTTC
>TRBD1|NA|TRBJ1-2|TRBV27
CASSSYTGGGGYGYTF
TGTGCCAGCAGTTCATATACAGGGGGCGGAGGGTATGGCTACACCTTC
>NA|NA|TRBJ2-3|TRBV5-6
CASSLGPSRTDTQYF
TGTGCCAGCAGCTTGGGCCCATCCCGCACAGATACGCAGTATTTT
>NA|NA|TRBJ1-6|TRBV2
CASIGRQLQNSPLHF
TGTGCCAGCATTGGAAGACAGTTACAGAATTCACCCCTCCACTTT
>TRBD1|NA|TRBJ1-1|TRBV30
CAWRSGTGAEAFF
TGTGCCTGGAGGTCCGGGACAGGGGCTGAAGCTTTCTTT
>TRBD2|NA|TRBJ2-3|TRBV7-9
CASSPVPSGDGTDTQYF
TGTGCCAGCAGCCCCGTGCCTAGCGGGGATGGCACAGATACGCAGTATTTT
>NA|NA|TRBJ1-5|TRBV5-6
CASSLEGGSYSNQPQHF
TGTGCCAGCAGCTTGGAGGGCGGGTCTTATAGCAATCAGCCCCAGCATTTT
>TRBD2|NA|TRBJ2-5|TRBV7-7
CASSLGVAGEQETQYF
TGTGCCAGCAGCTTAGGGGTAGCGGGGGAACAAGAGACCCAGTACTTC
>TRBD1|NA|TRBJ2-7|TRBV19
CASADRPWDEQYF
TGTGCCAGCGCGGACAGGCCTTGGGACGAGCAGTACTTC
>TRBD2|NA|TRBJ2-1|TRBV9
CASSDSGGPYNEQFF
TGTGCCAGCAGCGATAGCGGGGGGCCCTACAATGAGCAGTTCTTC
>NA|NA|TRBJ1-2|TRBV12-2
CASRSGYGYTF
TGTGCAAGTCGCTCTGGATATGGCTACACCTTC
>NA|NA|TRBJ2-3|TRBV19
CASSTTRRAEDTQYF
TGTGCCAGTAGTACCACCAGACGGGCTGAAGATACGCAGTATTTT
>TRBD1|once|TRBJ2-1|TRBV2
CASSLDRGSYNEQFF
TGTGCCAGCAGTCTTGACAGGGGAAGTTACAATGAGCAGTTCTTC
>NA|NA|TRBJ1-2|TRBV10-3
CAISEPGGGYGYTF
TGTGCCATCAGTGAACCCGGTGGGGGATATGGCTACACCTTC
>NA|NA|TRBJ2-5|TRBV30
CAWSVTSGETQYF
TGTGCCTGGAGTGTAACTTCGGGGGAGACCCAGTACTTC
>NA|NA|TRBJ1-1|TRBV10-3
CAISKGTSTEAFF
TGTGCCATCAGTAAGGGGACGAGCACTGAAGCTTTCTTT
>TRBD2|NA|TRBJ2-1|TRBV7-6
CASSFSGGLSYNEQFF
TGTGCCAGCAGCTTCTCGGGGGGTCTCTCCTACAATGAGCAGTTCTTC
>TRBD1|NA|TRBJ1-4|TRBV6-6
CASRGTGVTEKLFF
TGTGCCAGCAGGGGGACAGGGGTGACTGAAAAACTGTTTTTT
>NA|NA|TRBJ2-1|TRBV6-6
CASKDSSYNEQFF
TGTGCCAGCAAGGACAGCTCCTACAATGAGCAGTTCTTC
>NA|NA|TRBJ1-1|TRBV4-3
CASSPGHIGNTEAFF
TGCGCCAGCAGCCCGGGACACATAGGAAACACTGAAGCTTTCTTT
>NA|NA|TRBJ2-1|TRBV5-1
CASSLADFGGGDEQFF
TGCGCCAGCAGCTTGGCAGACTTCGGGGGTGGGGATGAGCAGTTCTTC
>NA|NA|TRBJ1-2|TRBV3-1/TRBV3-2
CASSQEFLGYGYTF
TGTGCCAGCAGCCAAGAGTTCCTGGGTTATGGCTACACCTTC
>NA|NA|TRBJ2-1|TRBV2
CASSEYDPSYNEQFF
TGTGCCAGCAGTGAATACGATCCCTCCTACAATGAGCAGTTCTTC
>NA|NA|TRBJ1-1|TRBV28
CASSPIRLGNTEAFF
TGTGCCAGCAGCCCAATCAGACTCGGGAACACTGAAGCTTTCTTT
>NA|NA|TRBJ1-3|TRBV27
CASRGLKNSGNTIYF
TGTGCCAGCAGGGGATTAAAGAACTCTGGAAACACCATATATTTT
>TRBD1|NA|TRBJ1-3|TRBV5-1
CASSLTGVGNTIYF
TGCGCCAGCAGCTTGACAGGGGTCGGAAACACCATATATTTT
>TRBD1|NA|TRBJ2-5|TRBV11-2
CASSSPVGTGSETQYF
TGTGCCAGCAGCTCCCCAGTTGGGACAGGGAGTGAGACCCAGTACTTC
>NA|NA|TRBJ1-5|TRBV7-2
CASRPTAAGPQHF
TGTGCCAGCAGGCCGACAGCCGCCGGGCCCCAGCATTTT
>NA|NA|TRBJ1-1|TRBV3-1/TRBV3-2
CASSQGTGTSTEAFF
TGTGCCAGCAGCCAGGGAACAGGGACGTCAACTGAAGCTTTCTTT
>TRBD1|NA|TRBJ1-5|TRBV24-1
CATSDLPDRGGQPQHF
TGTGCCACCAGTGATTTGCCCGACAGGGGCGGTCAGCCCCAGCATTTT
>TRBD2|NA|TRBJ2-1|TRBV6-2/TRBV6-3
CASSWGLVASWQFF
TGTGCCAGCAGTTGGGGACTAGTAGCCTCGTGGCAGTTCTTC
>NA|NA|TRBJ1-1|TRBV7-9
CASSRHVNTEAFF
TGTGCCAGCAGCCGTCACGTGAACACTGAAGCTTTCTTT
>TRBD2|NA|TRBJ2-3|TRBV5-4
CASSPGGLAIGATQYF
TGTGCCAGCAGCCCCGGTGGACTAGCGATCGGGGCTACGCAGTATTTT
>TRBD1|NA|TRBJ2-7|TRBV23-1
CASRIGQVITYEQYF
TGCGCCAGCCGAATCGGACAGGTAATTACCTACGAGCAGTACTTC
>TRBD2|once|TRBJ2-7|TRBV27
CASSLGLAINHDEQYF
TGTGCCAGCAGTCTGGGACTAGCTATCAACCACGATGAGCAGTACTTC
>NA|NA|TRBJ2-7|TRBV27
CASSLSLRGVPYEQYF
NA
>TRBD1|NA|TRBJ1-2|TRBV24-1
CATSDLPGTGDANYGYTF
TGTGCCACCAGTGATTTGCCCGGGACAGGGGACGCTAACTATGGCTACACCTTC
>TRBD1|NA|TRBJ1-1|TRBV19
CASSLTLGQGRVPEAFF
TGTGCCAGTAGTTTAACCCTCGGACAGGGTAGGGTCCCTGAAGCTTTCTTT
>NA|NA|TRBJ2-7|TRBV29-1
CSVVSQGFYEQYF
TGCAGCGTTGTGAGTCAGGGGTTCTACGAGCAGTACTTC
>TRBD2|NA|TRBJ2-1|TRBV24-1
CATSDRGGLGRFF
TGTGCCACCAGTGATCGGGGGGGCCTTGGACGATTCTTC
>TRBD2|NA|TRBJ2-3|TRBV10-3
CAIRPGLAGGRTDTQYF
TGTGCCATCAGACCCGGACTAGCGGGGGGGAGAACAGATACGCAGTATTTT
>NA|NA|TRBJ1-5|TRBV11-2
CASSWGTGNNQPQHF
TGTGCCAGCAGCTGGGGAACAGGGAACAATCAGCCCCAGCATTTT
>TRBD2|NA|TRBJ2-7|TRBV6-1
CASSERGEVYEQYF
TGTGCCAGCAGTGAGCGGGGGGAAGTTTACGAGCAGTACTTC